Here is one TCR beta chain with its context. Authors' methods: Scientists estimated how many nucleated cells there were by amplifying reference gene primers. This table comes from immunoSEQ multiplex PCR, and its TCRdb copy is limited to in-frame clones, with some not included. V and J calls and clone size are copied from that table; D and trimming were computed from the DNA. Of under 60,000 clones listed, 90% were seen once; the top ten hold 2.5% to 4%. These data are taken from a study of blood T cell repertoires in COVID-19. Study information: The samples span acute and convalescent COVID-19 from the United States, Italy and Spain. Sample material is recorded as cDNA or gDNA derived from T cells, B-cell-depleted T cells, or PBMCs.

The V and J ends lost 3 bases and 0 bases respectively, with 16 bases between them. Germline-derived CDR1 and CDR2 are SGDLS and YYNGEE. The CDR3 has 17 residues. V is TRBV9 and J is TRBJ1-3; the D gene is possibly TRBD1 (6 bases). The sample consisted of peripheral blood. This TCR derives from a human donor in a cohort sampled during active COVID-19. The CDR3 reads CASSGSGTINSGNTIYF. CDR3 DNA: TGTGCCAGCAGCGGATCCGGGACAATTAACTCTGGAAACACCATATATTTT.